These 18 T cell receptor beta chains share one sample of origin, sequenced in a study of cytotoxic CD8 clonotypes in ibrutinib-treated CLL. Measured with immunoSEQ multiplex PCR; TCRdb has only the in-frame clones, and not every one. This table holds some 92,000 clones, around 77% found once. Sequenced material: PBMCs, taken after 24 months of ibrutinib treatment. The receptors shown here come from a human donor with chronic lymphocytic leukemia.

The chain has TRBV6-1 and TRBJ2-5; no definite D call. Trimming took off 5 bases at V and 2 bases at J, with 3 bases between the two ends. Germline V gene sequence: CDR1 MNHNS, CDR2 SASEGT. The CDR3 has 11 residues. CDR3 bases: TGTGCCAGCAGTCCACAAGAGACCCAGTACTTC. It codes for CASSPQETQYF.

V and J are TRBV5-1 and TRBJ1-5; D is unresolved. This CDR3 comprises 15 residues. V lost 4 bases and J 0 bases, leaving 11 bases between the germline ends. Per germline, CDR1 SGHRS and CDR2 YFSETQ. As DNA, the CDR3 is TGCGCCAGCAGCCCGGACGGGTATAGCAATCAGCCCCAGCATTTT. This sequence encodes CASSPDGYSNQPQHF.

The CDR3 is CASRLQGGNTEAFF. The CDR3, as DNA: TGTGCCAGCAGACTCCAGGGGGGGAACACTGAAGCTTTCTTT. This rearrangement joins TRBV6-5 to TRBJ1-1; 7 nucleotides match TRBD1. Germline values: CDR1 MNHEY, CDR2 SVGAGI. The J segment lost 1 base and the V segment lost 6 bases, leaving 5 bases of the junction unmatched. The CDR3 has 14 residues.

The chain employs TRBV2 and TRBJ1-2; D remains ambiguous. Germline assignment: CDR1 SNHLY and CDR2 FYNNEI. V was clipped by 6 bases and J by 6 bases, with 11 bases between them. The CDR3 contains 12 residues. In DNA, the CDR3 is TGTGCCAGCAGCAAAGAAACCCATGGCTACACCTTC. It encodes CASSKETHGYTF.

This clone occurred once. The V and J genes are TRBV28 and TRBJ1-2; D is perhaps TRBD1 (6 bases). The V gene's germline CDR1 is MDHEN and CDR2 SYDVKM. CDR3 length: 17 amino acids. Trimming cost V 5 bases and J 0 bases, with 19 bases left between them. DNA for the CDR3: TGTGCCAGCAGTCTCACCCTCGGGACATCTGCTAACTATGGCTACACCTTC. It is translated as CASSLTLGTSANYGYTF.

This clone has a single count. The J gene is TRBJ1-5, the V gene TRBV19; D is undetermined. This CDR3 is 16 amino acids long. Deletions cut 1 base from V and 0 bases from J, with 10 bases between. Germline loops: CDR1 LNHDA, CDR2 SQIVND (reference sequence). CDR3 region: CASSIGPQLSNQPQHF. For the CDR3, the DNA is TGTGCCAGTAGTATAGGGCCCCAGCTTAGCAATCAGCCCCAGCATTTT.

CDR3: CASSLGGLAGVYNEQFF. The CDR3 region has the DNA TGTGCCAGCAGCTTGGGCGGTCTAGCGGGTGTCTACAATGAGCAGTTCTTC. V and J are TRBV9 and TRBJ2-1; 8 bases match TRBD2. The CDR3 extends over 17 amino acids. The J segment lost 3 bases and the V segment lost 4 bases, leaving 12 bases of the junction unmatched. Germline V gene data show CDR1 as SGDLS and CDR2 as YYNGEE.

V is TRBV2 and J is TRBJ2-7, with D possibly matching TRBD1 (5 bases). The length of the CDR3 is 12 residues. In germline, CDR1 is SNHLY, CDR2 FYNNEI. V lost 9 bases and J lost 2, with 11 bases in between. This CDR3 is CASRTSTYEQYF. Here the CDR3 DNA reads TGTGCCAGTCGGACATCGACCTACGAGCAGTACTTC.

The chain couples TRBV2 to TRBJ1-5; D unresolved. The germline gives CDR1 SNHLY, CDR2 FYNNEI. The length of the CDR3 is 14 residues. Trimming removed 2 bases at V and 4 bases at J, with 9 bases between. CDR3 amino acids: CASSEQSGNQPQHF. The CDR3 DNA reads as TGTGCCAGCAGTGAACAGTCCGGGAATCAGCCCCAGCATTTT. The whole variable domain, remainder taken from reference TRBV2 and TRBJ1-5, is EPEVTQTPSHQVTQMGQEVILRCVPISNHLYFYWYRQILGQKVEFLVSFYNNEISEKSEIFDDQFSVERPDGSNFTLKIRSTKLEDSAMYFCASSEQSGNQPQHFGDGTRLSIL.

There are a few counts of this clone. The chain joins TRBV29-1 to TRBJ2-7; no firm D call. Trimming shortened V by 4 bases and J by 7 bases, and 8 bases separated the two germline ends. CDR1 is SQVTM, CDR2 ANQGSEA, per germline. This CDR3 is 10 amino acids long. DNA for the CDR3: TGCAGCGTTGTAATTGTGGAGCAGTACTTC. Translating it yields CSVVIVEQYF.

CDR3 region: CSVEDNLERTQYF. The CDR3 bases are TGCAGCGTTGAAGATAACCTAGAGAGGACCCAGTACTTC. The rearrangement joins TRBV29-1 to TRBJ2-5; D remains unclear. Trimming took off 0 bases at V and 7 bases at J, with 12 bases between the two ends. CDR1 and CDR2 from the germline V gene are SQVTM and ANQGSEA. The CDR3 runs 13 residues.

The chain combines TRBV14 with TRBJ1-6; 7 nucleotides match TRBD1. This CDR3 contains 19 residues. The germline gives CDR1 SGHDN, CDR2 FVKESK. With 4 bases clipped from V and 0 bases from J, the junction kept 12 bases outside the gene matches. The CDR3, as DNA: TGTGCCAGCAGCCCTTCAGGGCTGGGACAGAGCTCCTATAATTCACCCCTCCACTTT. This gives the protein CASSPSGLGQSSYNSPLHF. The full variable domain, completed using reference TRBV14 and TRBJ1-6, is EAGVTQFPSHSVIEKGQTVTLRCDPISGHDNLYWYRRVMGKEIKFLLHFVKESKQDESGMPNNRFLAERTGGTYSTLKVQPAELEDSGVYFCASSPSGLGQSSYNSPLHFGNGTRLTVT.

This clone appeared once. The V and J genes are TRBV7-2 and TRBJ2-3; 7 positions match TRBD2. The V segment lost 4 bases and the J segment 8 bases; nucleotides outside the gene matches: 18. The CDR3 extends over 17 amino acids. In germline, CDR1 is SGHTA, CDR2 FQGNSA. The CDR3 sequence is CASSSPRGGSVLGTQYF. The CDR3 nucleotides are TGTGCCAGCAGCTCCCCAAGGGGCGGGAGTGTGTTGGGTACGCAGTATTTT. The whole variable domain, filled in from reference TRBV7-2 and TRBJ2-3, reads GAGVSQSPSNKVTEKGKDVELRCDPISGHTALYWYRQSLGQGLEFLIYFQGNSAPDKSGLPSDRFSAERTGGSVSTLTIQRTQQEDSAVYLCASSSPRGGSVLGTQYFGPGTRLTVL.

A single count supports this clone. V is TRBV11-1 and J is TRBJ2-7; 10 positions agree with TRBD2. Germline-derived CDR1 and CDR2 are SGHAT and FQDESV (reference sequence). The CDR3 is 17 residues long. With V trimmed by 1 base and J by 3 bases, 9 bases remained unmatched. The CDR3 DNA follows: TGTGCCAGCAGCTTAGACTCGCTAGCGGGGGCTTTCTACGAGCAGTACTTC. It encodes CASSLDSLAGAFYEQYF.

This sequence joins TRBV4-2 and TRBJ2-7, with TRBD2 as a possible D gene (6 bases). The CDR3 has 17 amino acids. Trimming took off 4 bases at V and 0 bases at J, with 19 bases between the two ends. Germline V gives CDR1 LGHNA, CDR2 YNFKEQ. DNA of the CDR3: TGTGCCAGCAGCCTCCATGACTCGGGACTGAGCTCCTACGAGCAGTACTTC. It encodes CASSLHDSGLSSYEQYF.

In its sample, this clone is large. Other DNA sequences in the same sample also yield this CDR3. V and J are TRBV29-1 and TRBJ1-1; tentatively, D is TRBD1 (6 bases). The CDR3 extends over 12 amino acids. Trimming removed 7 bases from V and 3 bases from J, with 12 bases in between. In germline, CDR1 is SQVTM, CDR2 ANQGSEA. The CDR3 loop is CSGGHGDTEAFF. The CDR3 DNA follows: TGCAGCGGGGGACATGGAGACACTGAAGCTTTCTTT.

CDR3 amino acids: CASSLNFGMPQHF. The DNA for the CDR3 is TGTGCCAGCAGTTTGAATTTCGGGATGCCCCAGCATTTT. The V and J genes are TRBV27 and TRBJ1-5; unclear D gene. The CDR3 has 13 amino acids. Germline CDR1 MNHEY, CDR2 SMNVEV (reference sequence). Trimming took off 3 bases at V and 9 bases at J, with 12 bases between the two ends.

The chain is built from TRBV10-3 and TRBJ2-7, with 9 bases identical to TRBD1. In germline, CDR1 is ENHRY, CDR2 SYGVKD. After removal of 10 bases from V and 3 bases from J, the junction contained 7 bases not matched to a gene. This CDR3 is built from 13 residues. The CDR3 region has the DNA TGTGCCAACGGACAGGGGACAATCTACGAGCAGTACTTC. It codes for CANGQGTIYEQYF.